Following are 30 T cell receptor beta chains from one sample sequenced in a study of beta chain features in type 1 diabetes. Study-level findings and limits: Type 1 diabetes patients showed a moderate but significant shortening of TCRB CDR3s in all four CD4+ subsets.

The entirety of the isolated RNA underwent reverse transcription, so expressed TCRB transcripts were sequenced. Sequencing used immunoSEQ multiplex PCR; TCRdb keeps in-frame clones, though not all of them. This table holds 600,000 or so clones, around 15% found once. No antigens are known for them. Sequences were obtained from naive CD4+ T cells from blood. Receptors were obtained from a man aged 18 to 30 with type 1 diabetes.

This clone has just a few counts. The chain couples TRBV30 to TRBJ1-1; 7 positions match TRBD1. V shed 2 bases and J 1 base; nucleotides not matched to a gene: 4. Germline-derived CDR1 and CDR2 are GTSNPN and SVGIG (reference sequence). CDR3 size: 14 residues. CDR3 bases: TGTGCCTGGAGTCCAGGGACAGAGAACACTGAAGCTTTCTTT. It specifies CAWSPGTENTEAFF. The full variable domain, rest sourced from reference TRBV30 and TRBJ1-1, is SQTIHQWPATLVQPVGSPLSLECTVEGTSNPNLYWYRQAAGRGLQLLFYSVGIGQISSEVPQNLSASRPQDRQFILSSKKLLLSDSGFYLCAWSPGTENTEAFFGQGTRLTVV.

This clone showed up just a few times. The rearrangement joins TRBV7-2 to TRBJ2-5; D may match TRBD1 or TRBD2 (5 bases each). Germline V lookup: CDR1 SGHTA, CDR2 FQGNSA. The V end was cut by 3 bases, the J end by 1 base, with 9 bases between. There are 14 residues in the CDR3. CDR3 sequence reads: CASSFNGGQETQYF. The CDR3 bases are TGTGCCAGCAGCTTCAATGGGGGCCAAGAGACCCAGTACTTC.

This clone has more than one count but fewer than ten. The chain couples TRBV2 to TRBJ2-6; a possible D gene is TRBD2 (6 bases). The germline V and J ends were trimmed by 11 bases and 2 bases, with 13 bases remaining between them. The CDR3 spans 14 residues. Germline V gives CDR1 SNHLY, CDR2 FYNNEI. The CDR3 bases are TGTGCCCTAAGGAGGGCCCCTGGGGCCAACGTCCTGACTTTC. Translation: CALRRAPGANVLTF. The full variable domain, rest sourced from reference TRBV2 and TRBJ2-6, is EPEVTQTPSHQVTQMGQEVILRCVPISNHLYFYWYRQILGQKVEFLVSFYNNEISEKSEIFDDQFSVERPDGSNFTLKIRSTKLEDSAMYFCALRRAPGANVLTFGAGSRLTVL.

The J gene is TRBJ2-7, the V gene TRBV23-1; possible D gene TRBD1, 6 bases. TRBV23-1 is annotated as an ORF whose role is uncertain. Between the trimmed V and J ends, which lost 6 bases and 2 bases, there was a span of 11 bases. The CDR3 extends over 13 amino acids. CDR3 in DNA: TGCGCCAGCAGCTCAGGGGTAACCTACGAGCAGTACTTC. As protein: CASSSGVTYEQYF.

The chain recombines TRBV5-6 with TRBJ2-3; the D is unclear. CDR1 and CDR2 from the germline V gene are SGHDT and YYEEEE. The CDR3 spans 12 residues. V lost 0 bases to trimming and J lost 4 bases, with 3 bases between them. The CDR3 sequence: CASSLEADTQYF. The CDR3 DNA follows: TGTGCCAGCAGCTTGGAGGCAGATACGCAGTATTTT.

This clone appeared a few times. The chain recombines TRBV9 with TRBJ2-7, with D maybe TRBD2 (5 bases). Germline CDR1 and CDR2: SGDLS and YYNGEE. Trimming left V 3 bases short and J 6 bases short, with 10 bases between. The CDR3 spans 12 residues. The CDR3 is CASSGAGREQYF. The CDR3 region has the DNA TGTGCCAGCAGCGGGGCGGGTCGCGAGCAGTACTTC. The full variable domain, rest sourced from reference TRBV9 and TRBJ2-7, is DSGVTQTPKHLITATGQRVTLRCSPRSGDLSVYWYQQSLDQGLQFLIQYYNGEERAKGNILERFSAQQFPDLHSELNLSSLELGDSALYFCASSGAGREQYFGPGTRLTVT.

This chain uses TRBV30 with TRBJ1-2, with D unresolved. The germline CDR1 and CDR2 sequences are GTSNPN and SVGIG (reference sequence). Trimming removed 3 bases from V and 3 bases from J, with 8 bases in between. CDR3 length equals 12 residues. In DNA, the CDR3 is TGTGCCTGGAGCCCCTTTGACTATGGCTACACCTTC. Residues: CAWSPFDYGYTF.

This clone was counted a few times. The J gene is TRBJ1-6, the V gene TRBV23-1; D is unclear. Being an ORF, TRBV23-1 has a function that is uncertain. Trimming cost V 0 bases and J 8 bases, with 29 bases left between them. The CDR3 extends over 21 amino acids. The CDR3: CASSQSIRPELGNVKHSPLHF. In DNA, the CDR3 is TGCGCCAGCAGTCAATCGATCCGCCCTGAACTAGGGAACGTAAAGCATTCACCCCTCCACTTT.

The rearrangement uses TRBV6-1 and TRBJ1-2; D is possibly TRBD1 (5 bases). Germline values: CDR1 MNHNS, CDR2 SASEGT. The length of the CDR3 is 12 residues. The V end lost 6 bases, the J end lost 4 bases, and 9 bases lay between the germline ends. CDR3 amino acids: CASRVDSYGYTF. The CDR3 DNA is TGTGCCAGCAGGGTAGACAGCTATGGCTACACCTTC.

In its sample, this clone was seen a few times. Here the CDR3 reads CASSFERKQFF. Written as DNA, the CDR3 is TGTGCCAGCAGTTTCGAAAGAAAGCAGTTCTTC. V usage is TRBV28 and J usage is TRBJ2-1, with D unresolved. Trimming removed 3 bases at V and 11 bases at J, with 8 bases between. CDR3 length equals 11 residues. The germline V gene encodes CDR1 MDHEN and CDR2 SYDVKM.

This clone turned up a few times. V and J are TRBV7-9 and TRBJ1-2; D perhaps matches TRBD1 (6 bases). Trimming took off 1 base at V and 7 bases at J, with 22 bases between the two ends. The CDR3 length is 17 residues. Per germline, CDR1 SEHNR and CDR2 FQNEAQ (reference sequence). The CDR3 sequence is CASSLELGHGKEGGYTF. The CDR3 DNA reads TGTGCCAGCAGCTTAGAATTGGGACACGGGAAAGAGGGTGGCTACACCTTC.

This clone showed up just a few times. CDR3 DNA: TGTGCCAGCACCCCCATGGGGGGGACTGAAGCTTTCTTT. Encoded protein: CASTPMGGTEAFF. This chain uses TRBV5-6 with TRBJ1-1, with D tentatively TRBD1 (5 bases). This CDR3 comprises 13 residues. V lost 6 bases to trimming and J lost 5 bases, with 14 bases between them. The germline CDR1 and CDR2 sequences are SGHDT and YYEEEE.

The table lists this clone with a few counts. The chain combines TRBV10-3 with TRBJ1-3; D not resolved. The CDR3 is made up of 13 amino acids. Germline CDR1 is ENHRY and CDR2 is SYGVKD. V was pared by 4 bases and J by 4 bases, with 8 bases between. The chain's CDR3 is CAISATTGNTIYF. Here the CDR3 DNA reads TGTGCCATCAGTGCGACGACAGGAAACACCATATATTTT.

The chain links TRBV29-1 to TRBJ1-4; D is possibly TRBD1 (6 bases). Germline V lookup: CDR1 SQVTM, CDR2 ANQGSEA. The V and J ends lost 2 bases and 7 bases respectively, with 14 bases between them. CDR3 length equals 14 residues. As DNA, the CDR3 is TGCAGCGTTGAAAGTGGGGGCGCAGGTGAAAAACTGTTTTTT. Amino acid sequence: CSVESGGAGEKLFF. Full variable domain (missing parts from reference TRBV29-1 and TRBJ1-4): SAVISQKPSRDICQRGTSLTIQCQVDSQVTMMFWYRQQPGQSLTLIATANQGSEATYESGFVIDKFPISRPNLTFSTLTVSNMSPEDSSIYLCSVESGGAGEKLFFGSGTQLSVL.

This rearrangement joins TRBV5-1 to TRBJ2-3; D ambiguous. Germline lookup yields CDR1 SGHRS and CDR2 YFSETQ. The CDR3 has 15 amino acids. Trimming removed 0 bases from V and 5 bases from J, with 13 bases in between. CDR3 sequence: CASSLGSGEEDTQYF. The CDR3 nucleotides read TGCGCCAGCAGCTTGGGTTCGGGTGAAGAAGATACGCAGTATTTT. Combining the CDR3 with reference TRBV5-1 and TRBJ2-3 gives the whole variable domain KAGVTQTPRYLIKTRGQQVTLSCSPISGHRSVSWYQQTPGQGLQFLFEYFSETQRNKGNFPGRFSGRQFSNSRSEMNVSTLELGDSALYLCASSLGSGEEDTQYFGPGTRLTVL.

This clone was seen only a few times. This rearrangement joins TRBV7-2 to TRBJ1-6, with 7 bases matching TRBD1. CDR1 is SGHTA and CDR2 is FQGNSA in the germline V gene. The V segment lost 0 bases and the J segment 7 bases; nucleotides outside the gene matches: 3. This CDR3 region has 15 residues. The CDR3 reads CASSLAGQINSPLHF. The CDR3 bases are TGTGCCAGCAGCTTAGCGGGACAGATAAATTCACCCCTCCACTTT.

This clone appeared a few times. The genes are TRBV7-9 and TRBJ2-7; D tentatively reads TRBD1 or TRBD2 (5 bases each). CDR1 and CDR2 (germline): SEHNR, FQNEAQ (reference sequence). V was shortened by 4 bases and J by 5 bases, with 24 bases between the two germline ends. The CDR3 length is 17 residues. The CDR3 sequence: CASSSKPGPALFDEQYF. CDR3 coding DNA: TGTGCCAGCAGCTCGAAACCGGGACCCGCTTTGTTTGACGAGCAGTACTTC.

This clone was picked up a small number of times. This rearrangement joins TRBV5-4 to TRBJ2-7; D not certain. Germline V lookup: CDR1 SGHNT, CDR2 YYREEE (reference sequence). The V gene lost 5 bases and the J gene lost 6 bases, with 15 bases spanning the gap. The CDR3 is made up of 13 amino acids. This CDR3 reads CASSHSLGIEQYF. The CDR3 bases are TGTGCCAGCAGTCACTCTTTGGGCATCGAGCAGTACTTC.

This clone has more than one count but fewer than ten. This chain links TRBV9 with TRBJ2-1; 8 bases are shared with TRBD1. CDR1 and CDR2 from the germline V gene are SGDLS and YYNGEE. The CDR3 runs to 16 residues. J was trimmed by 2 bases and V by 3 bases; bases with no gene match: 7. The CDR3 region has the DNA TGTGCCAGCAGCGCCGACAGGGGAGGAGCCTACAATGAGCAGTTCTTC. Amino acids: CASSADRGGAYNEQFF.

The V gene is TRBV5-6, the J gene TRBJ2-3; a possible D gene is TRBD2 (5 bases). The CDR3 consists of 14 residues. CDR1 and CDR2 (germline): SGHDT, YYEEEE. Trimming shortened V by 4 bases and J by 7 bases, and 16 bases separated the two germline ends. In DNA form, the CDR3 reads TGTGCCAGCAGCCGGGGAAACTCCGGATATACGCAGTATTTT. As protein: CASSRGNSGYTQYF.

The V gene is TRBV7-8, the J gene TRBJ2-7; D not resolved. Between the trimmed V and J ends, which lost 4 bases and 6 bases, there was a span of 10 bases. Germline loops: CDR1 SGHVS, CDR2 FQNEAQ. The CDR3 loop spans 12 amino acids. The CDR3, as DNA: TGTGCCAGCAGCTCTCTAAAGGGCGAGCAGTACTTC. Translating it yields CASSSLKGEQYF. The whole variable domain, filled in from reference TRBV7-8 and TRBJ2-7, reads GAGVSQSPRYKVAKRGQDVALRCDPISGHVSLFWYQQALGQGPEFLTYFQNEAQLDKSGLPSDRFFAERPEGSVSTLKIQRTQQEDSAVYLCASSSLKGEQYFGPGTRLTVT.

The table lists this clone with a few counts. The CDR3 is CASSLVGLAIANEQFF. The CDR3 DNA follows: TGTGCCAGCAGCTTAGTAGGACTAGCGATAGCCAATGAGCAGTTCTTC. The chain combines TRBV11-2 with TRBJ2-1; 9 bases are shared with TRBD2. There are 16 residues in the CDR3. V lost 1 base to trimming and J lost 6 bases; unmatched junction nucleotides: 7. The germline V gene encodes CDR1 SGHAT and CDR2 FQNNGV.

The table lists this clone with a few counts. CDR3 bases: TGCAGCGTCTCGACAGGGTATAGCAATCAGCCCCAGCATTTT. Translated, it gives CSVSTGYSNQPQHF. The chain is built from TRBV29-1 and TRBJ1-5, with 7 bases lining up with TRBD1. Germline V gene data show CDR1 as SQVTM and CDR2 as ANQGSEA. J lost 0 bases, V lost 6 bases, and 5 bases had no gene match. CDR3 length: 14 residues.

The table lists this clone with a few counts. The sample carries other DNA sequences with the same CDR3. V gene TRBV30 combines with J gene TRBJ1-1; D remains ambiguous. The ends were cut back, 0 bases at V and 0 bases at J, with 8 bases in the middle. From germline, CDR1 is GTSNPN and CDR2 SVGIG (reference sequence). The CDR3 has 14 amino acids. The CDR3 loop reads CAWSVLSLNTEAFF. The CDR3 bases are TGTGCCTGGAGTGTACTGTCCCTGAACACTGAAGCTTTCTTT.

This clone was observed a handful of times. This sequence joins TRBV28 and TRBJ2-3; 8 nucleotides align to TRBD2. The germline V gene has CDR1 MDHEN and CDR2 SYDVKM. Trimming took 2 bases from V and 4 from J; bases not matched to a gene: 11. This CDR3 region has 17 residues. The CDR3 loop reads CASSLGPPAGVADTQYF. CDR3 bases: TGTGCCAGCAGTTTAGGGCCCCCAGCGGGGGTGGCAGATACGCAGTATTTT.

This clone occurred many times. The CDR3 reads CASSRHGGAFYNEQFF. The CDR3 coding sequence is TGTGCCAGCAGCCGCCATGGCGGGGCATTCTACAATGAGCAGTTCTTC. This chain connects TRBV14 to TRBJ2-1; perhaps TRBD2 as D (6 bases). Germline CDR1 is SGHDN and CDR2 is FVKESK. CDR3 size: 16 residues. The V gene lost 4 bases and the J gene lost 3 bases, with 16 bases spanning the gap.

The rearrangement links TRBV25-1 to TRBJ1-2; maybe TRBD1 (6 bases). Germline assignment: CDR1 MGHDK and CDR2 SYGVNS. The CDR3 has 15 amino acids. Deletions cut 5 bases from V and 0 bases from J, with 13 bases between. The CDR3 region has the DNA TGTGCCAGCAGTTCCGCCAGGGGCGCTAACTATGGCTACACCTTC. It codes for CASSSARGANYGYTF.

This clone turned up a few times. The V and J genes are TRBV15 and TRBJ2-7, with D perhaps matching TRBD2 (5 bases). The CDR3 spans 14 residues. V lost 3 bases and J 1 base, leaving 10 bases between the germline ends. The germline CDR1 and CDR2 sequences are LNHNV and YYDKDF (reference sequence). CDR3 region: CATSSLGESYEQYF. The CDR3 DNA follows: TGTGCCACCAGCAGCCTGGGAGAGTCCTACGAGCAGTACTTC. Full variable domain (outside the CDR3, taken from reference TRBV15 and TRBJ2-7): DAMVIQNPRYQVTQFGKPVTLSCSQTLNHNVMYWYQQKSSQAPKLLFHYYDKDFNNEADTPDNFQSRRPNTSFCFLDIRSPGLGDTAMYLCATSSLGESYEQYFGPGTRLTVT.

In this sample, this clone turned up a few times. The chain recombines TRBV27 with TRBJ1-1; D gene unclear. V was shortened by 6 bases and J by 8 bases, with 16 bases between the two germline ends. CDR1 is MNHEY and CDR2 is SMNVEV in the germline V gene (reference sequence). The CDR3 is made up of 13 amino acids. The CDR3 DNA reads TGTGCCAGCAGATTTATGGATCAGGAAGAAGCTTTCTTT. It codes for CASRFMDQEEAFF.

This clone turned up a few times. The chain employs TRBV27 and TRBJ2-2, with 8 bases that match TRBD1. The trim removed 3 bases at V and 1 base at J, leaving 1 base unmatched. Germline V gene data show CDR1 as MNHEY and CDR2 as SMNVEV (reference sequence). This CDR3 region has 15 residues. CDR3 amino acids: CASSFDRGNTGELFF. The CDR3 bases are TGTGCCAGCAGTTTCGACAGGGGGAACACCGGGGAGCTGTTTTTT.